This entry is about one TCR beta chain. Its antigen is currently unknown. PCR primers comprised 60 Vbeta and 13 Jbeta primers. Assay used: immunoSEQ multiplex PCR; TCRdb lists only in-frame clones, some missing. The repertoire includes some 130,000 clones, roughly two thirds of them detected once, and 1.6% sits in the top ten. This specimen comes from a study of cytomegalovirus exposure and HLA in healthy donors. The study, taken as a whole, reports: The majority of TCR sequences were rare, yet some public TCRs appeared in many donors. The classifier was said to identify cytomegalovirus status with high specificity and sensitivity. The study reported that TCR beta sequences accurately predicted HLA-A and HLA-B alleles in most subjects. Associated with HLA alleles at 0.05 false discovery rate in a later analysis were 16,951 TCR beta sequences.

Per germline, CDR1 SGHVS and CDR2 FQNEAQ. V shed 5 bases and J shed 6 bases, with 10 bases lying between them. CDR3 size: 13 residues. The sequencing sample was made of PBMCs. The sequence was obtained from a man under 40 in good health and CMV-seropositive. The chain carries TRBV7-8 and TRBJ2-2; D is possibly TRBD1 (6 bases). CDR3: CASSPQGPGELFF. The CDR3 DNA reads as TGTGCCAGCAGCCCACAGGGTCCCGGGGAGCTGTTTTTT.